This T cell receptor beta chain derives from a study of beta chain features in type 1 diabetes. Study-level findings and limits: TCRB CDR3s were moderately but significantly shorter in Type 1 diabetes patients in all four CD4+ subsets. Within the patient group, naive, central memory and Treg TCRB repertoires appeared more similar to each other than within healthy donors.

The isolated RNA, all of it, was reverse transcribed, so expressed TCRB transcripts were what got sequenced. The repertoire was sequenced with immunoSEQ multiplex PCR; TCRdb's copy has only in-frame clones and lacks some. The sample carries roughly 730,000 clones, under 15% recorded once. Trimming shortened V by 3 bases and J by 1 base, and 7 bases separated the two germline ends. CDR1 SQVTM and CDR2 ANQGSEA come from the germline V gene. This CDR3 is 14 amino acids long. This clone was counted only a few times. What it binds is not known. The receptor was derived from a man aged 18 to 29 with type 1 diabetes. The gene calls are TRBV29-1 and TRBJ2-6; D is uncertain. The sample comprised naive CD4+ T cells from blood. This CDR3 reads CSVDSGSGANVLTF. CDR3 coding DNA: TGCAGCGTTGACTCTGGGTCTGGGGCCAACGTCCTGACTTTC.